This T cell receptor (beta chain) is from a study of shared clonotypes between healthy human individuals. Study details: Each donor's CD8 memory used one plate, CD8 naive two, each CD4 subset three.

Points from the study as a whole: The study sampled only blood, and tissue repertoires likely differ. An effect of sequencing depth on clonotype sharing among donors was expected.

Concerning this clone itself: Antigen: not known.

The CDR3 covers 17 residues. The V gene lost 1 base and the J gene lost 6 bases, with 22 bases spanning the gap. Germline lookup yields CDR1 SGHRS and CDR2 YFSETQ. Profiling relied on immunoSEQ multiplex PCR, and the TCRdb table lists in-frame clones only, not all of them. The table shows about 690,000 clones, with around 90% occurring only once. Sequencing was carried out using memory CD8+ T cells from PBMCs. The subset denotes: CD45RO+ cells pooled with CCR7-negative TemRA cells. The chain employs TRBV5-1 and TRBJ1-1; possible D gene TRBD1, 6 bases. The clonotype was recovered from a man aged 18 to 30 in good health. Some clones in this sample may be carry-over from other donors' samples. The CDR3 protein is CASSLTAGARGVAEAFF. CDR3 nucleotides: TGCGCCAGCAGCTTGACCGCAGGGGCGCGAGGGGTTGCTGAAGCTTTCTTT. The whole variable domain, filled in from reference TRBV5-1 and TRBJ1-1, reads KAGVTQTPRYLIKTRGQQVTLSCSPISGHRSVSWYQQTPGQGLQFLFEYFSETQRNKGNFPGRFSGRQFSNSRSEMNVSTLELGDSALYLCASSLTAGARGVAEAFFGQGTRLTVV.